This T cell receptor (beta chain) was captured by sequencing in a study of tumor-infiltrating lymphocytes in primary liver carcinoma. Unsorted whole blood yielded blood RNA, and germline DNA was extracted as well. Chronic HBV infection, which was untreated, was present in the patients. Blood samples of four milliliters were drawn preoperatively. Starting material of around 460 ng total RNA yielded TCR beta cDNA via a constant-region primer. Three-round nested multiplex PCR performed with slightly modified ARM-PCR produced the TCR beta libraries. The first two PCR rounds used TRBV1-TRBV30 forward primers with a C-beta reverse primer, about 10 cycles each. One entry per CDR3 protein, called by TCRdb with MiXCR from the multiplex PCR reads. The sample carries fewer than 400,000 distinct CDR3 sequences, 65% recorded once. Study findings and constraints: Compared with blood, tumor repertoires held significantly more in their top 250 clones.

With regard to this clonotype: The antigen is unknown. The junction and the germline gene differ at one end; a read error may be behind it.

The CDR3 contains 16 residues. CDR1 and CDR2 from the germline V gene are MNHEY and SVGAGI. The sequence came from a middle-aged man with primary liver carcinoma and hepatitis B virus infection. The chain joins TRBV6-5 to TRBJ1-4; 10 nucleotides align to TRBD1. The sequenced material came from peripheral blood. CDR3 coding DNA: TGTGCCAGTAGCGACAGGGGGCCCAGCACTAATGAAAAACTGTTGTTT. Translating it yields CASSDRGPSTNEKLLF.